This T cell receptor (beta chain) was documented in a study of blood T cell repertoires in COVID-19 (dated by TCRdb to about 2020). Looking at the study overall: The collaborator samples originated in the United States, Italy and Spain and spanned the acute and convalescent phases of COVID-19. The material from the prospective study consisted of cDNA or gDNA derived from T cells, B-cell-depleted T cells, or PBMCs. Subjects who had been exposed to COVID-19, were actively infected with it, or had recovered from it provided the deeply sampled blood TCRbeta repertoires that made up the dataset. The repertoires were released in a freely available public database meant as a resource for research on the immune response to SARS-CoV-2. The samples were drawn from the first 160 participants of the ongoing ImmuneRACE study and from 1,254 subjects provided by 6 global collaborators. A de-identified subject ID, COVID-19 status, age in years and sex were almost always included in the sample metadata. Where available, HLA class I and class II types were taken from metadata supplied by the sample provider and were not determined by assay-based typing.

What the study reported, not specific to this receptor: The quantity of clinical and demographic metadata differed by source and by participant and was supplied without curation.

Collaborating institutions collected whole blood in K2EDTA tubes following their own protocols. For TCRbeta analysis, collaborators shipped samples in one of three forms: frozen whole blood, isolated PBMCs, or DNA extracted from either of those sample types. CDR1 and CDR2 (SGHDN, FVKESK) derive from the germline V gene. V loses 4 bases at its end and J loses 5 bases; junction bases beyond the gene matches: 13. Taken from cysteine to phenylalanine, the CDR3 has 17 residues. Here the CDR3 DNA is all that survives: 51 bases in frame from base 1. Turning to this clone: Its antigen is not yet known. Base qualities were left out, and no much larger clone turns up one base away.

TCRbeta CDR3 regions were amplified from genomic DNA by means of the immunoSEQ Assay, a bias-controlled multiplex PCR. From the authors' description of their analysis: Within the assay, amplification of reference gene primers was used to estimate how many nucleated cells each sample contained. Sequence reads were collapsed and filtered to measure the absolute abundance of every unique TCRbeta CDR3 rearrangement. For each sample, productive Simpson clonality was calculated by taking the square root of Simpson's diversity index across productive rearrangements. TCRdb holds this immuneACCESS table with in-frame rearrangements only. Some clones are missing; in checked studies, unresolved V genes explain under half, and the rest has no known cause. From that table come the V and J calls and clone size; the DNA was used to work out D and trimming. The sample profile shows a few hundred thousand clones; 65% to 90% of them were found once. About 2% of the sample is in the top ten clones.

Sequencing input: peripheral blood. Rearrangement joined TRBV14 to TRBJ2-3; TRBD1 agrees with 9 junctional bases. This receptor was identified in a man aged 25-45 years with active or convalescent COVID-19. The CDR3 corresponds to CASSLVLTGQGRDTQYF. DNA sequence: TGTGCCAGCAGCCTCGTACTGACGGGACAGGGTAGAGATACGCAGTATTTT.